The 22 T cell receptor beta chains in this list originate from one sample, sequenced in a study of cytomegalovirus exposure and HLA in healthy donors. PCR used 60 Vbeta primers and 13 Jbeta primers. TCRdb keeps only in-frame clones here, not all; method: immunoSEQ multiplex PCR. Seen here are roughly 170,000 clones, around 78% observed once, and the top ten hold 0.6% to 0.95%. The specimen sequenced was PBMCs. Every receptor here comes from a female donor in good health and CMV-seronegative.

CDR3: CASSLGLAGGTGELFF. CDR3 bases: TGTGCCAGCAGTCTTGGACTAGCGGGAGGTACCGGGGAGCTGTTTTTT. The V and J genes are TRBV28 and TRBJ2-2, with TRBD2 matching over 14 bases. This CDR3 spans 16 amino acids. Trimming removed 5 bases from V and 5 bases from J; junction bases left unmatched: 4. CDR1 MDHEN and CDR2 SYDVKM come from the germline V gene.

V gene TRBV5-4 combines with J gene TRBJ1-1, with 7 positions matching TRBD1. CDR1 is SGHNT, CDR2 YYREEE, per germline (reference sequence). The trim removed 5 bases at V and 6 bases at J, leaving 7 bases unmatched. CDR3 length: 13 amino acids. CDR3 protein: CASSQQGRAEAFF. The DNA of the CDR3 is TGTGCCAGCAGTCAACAGGGGCGGGCTGAAGCTTTCTTT.

The chain has TRBV7-9 and TRBJ1-1; no firm D call. Trimming removed 3 bases from V and 4 bases from J, with 15 bases in between. Germline V gives CDR1 SEHNR, CDR2 FQNEAQ (reference sequence). The CDR3 spans 15 residues. This CDR3 reads CASSFSQALGTEAFF. CDR3 nucleotides: TGTGCCAGCAGCTTCAGTCAGGCCCTGGGCACTGAAGCTTTCTTT.

The chain couples TRBV5-1 to TRBJ1-1; 7 positions agree with TRBD1. The CDR3 sequence is 13 residues long. Germline CDR1 and CDR2: SGHRS and YFSETQ. The V segment lost 2 bases and the J segment 4 bases; nucleotides outside the gene matches: 2. This CDR3 reads CASSLSGGTEAFF. In DNA form, the CDR3 reads TGCGCCAGCAGCTTATCAGGGGGCACTGAAGCTTTCTTT.

The chain recombines TRBV11-2 with TRBJ2-6; 7 bases are shared with TRBD1. The germline CDR1 and CDR2 sequences are SGHAT and FQNNGV. This CDR3 has 17 amino acids. The V gene end was trimmed by 0 bases and the J gene end by 5 bases; junction bases not matched to a gene: 7. Here the CDR3 reads CASSLEGQKSRANVLTF. CDR3 DNA: TGTGCCAGCAGCTTAGAGGGACAGAAGTCGAGGGCCAACGTCCTGACTTTC.

The chain is built from TRBV20-1 and TRBJ2-3; D is possibly TRBD1 (6 bases). This CDR3 has 11 amino acids. The germline V gene has CDR1 DFQATT and CDR2 SNEGSKA (reference sequence). V was cut by 3 bases and J by 7 bases, with 8 bases left in between. This CDR3 is CSARGAYTQYF. CDR3 coding DNA: TGCAGTGCTAGGGGGGCTTATACGCAGTATTTT.

The V call is TRBV6-5, the J call TRBJ1-1, with D perhaps TRBD1 (5 bases). The CDR3 has 15 residues. The germline gives CDR1 MNHEY, CDR2 SVGAGI. V was shortened by 5 bases and J by 2 bases, with 15 bases between the two germline ends. CDR3 sequence reads: CASSVGGGVNTEAFF. The CDR3 DNA is TGTGCCAGCAGTGTGGGCGGGGGAGTTAACACTGAAGCTTTCTTT.

This chain links TRBV4-1 with TRBJ1-2, with a possible D match to TRBD1 (6 bases). The CDR3 contains 18 residues. In germline, CDR1 is MGHRA, CDR2 YSYEKL. V was cut by 4 bases and J by 3 bases, with 24 bases left in between. CDR3 sequence reads: CASSLFRDNNLQHYGYTF. In nucleotides, the CDR3 is TGCGCCAGCAGCCTTTTCCGGGACAACAACCTTCAGCACTATGGCTACACCTTC.

The chain carries TRBV7-9 and TRBJ2-7; tentative D call: TRBD1 (6 bases). Per germline, CDR1 SEHNR and CDR2 FQNEAQ (reference sequence). Trimming took 6 bases from V and 2 from J, leaving 14 bases between them. The CDR3 is made up of 14 amino acids. CDR3 sequence reads: CASRVGGTTYEQYF. CDR3 nucleotides: TGTGCCAGCAGGGTGGGTGGGACAACCTACGAGCAGTACTTC.

Comment on this clone: Additional DNA sequences in this sample encode the identical CDR3. The chain uses TRBV7-3 and TRBJ2-6; TRBD2 might be the D (6 bases). The CDR3 totals 15 residues. V lost 3 bases, J lost 2 bases, and 8 bases lay in between. Germline V CDR1 and CDR2: SGHTA, FQGTGA. CDR3 amino acids: CASSFGGTGANVLTF. DNA of the CDR3: TGTGCCAGCAGCTTTGGGGGGACTGGGGCCAACGTCCTGACTTTC.

The chain is built from TRBV9 and TRBJ2-7; no definite D call. The CDR3 has 14 amino acids. V was shortened by 1 base and J by 2 bases, with 10 bases between the two germline ends. The germline CDR1 and CDR2 sequences are SGDLS and YYNGEE. The CDR3 spells CASSVTATAYEQYF. In DNA, the CDR3 is TGTGCCAGCAGCGTAACCGCTACTGCCTACGAGCAGTACTTC.

The chain joins TRBV6-6 to TRBJ2-1; the D is unclear. CDR3 length: 14 residues. The germline V gene encodes CDR1 MNHNY and CDR2 SVGAGI (reference sequence). Trimming removed 4 bases at V and 0 bases at J, with 7 bases between. The DNA of the CDR3 is TGTGCCAGCAGTTTACAAGACTCCTACAATGAGCAGTTCTTC. It codes for CASSLQDSYNEQFF.

The chain recombines TRBV15 with TRBJ2-3, with 9 bases fitting TRBD2. After removal of 1 base from V and 3 bases from J, the junction contained 5 bases not matched to a gene. CDR3 length: 16 residues. Germline values: CDR1 LNHNV, CDR2 YYDKDF (reference sequence). This CDR3 reads CATSRALAGVTDTQYF. The CDR3 DNA reads TGTGCCACCAGCAGAGCTTTAGCGGGAGTAACAGATACGCAGTATTTT.

This chain connects TRBV10-1 to TRBJ2-2; a possible D gene is TRBD2 (5 bases). Trimming left V 6 bases short and J 6 bases short, with 14 bases between. Germline CDR1 and CDR2: WNHNN and SYGVQD (reference sequence). The CDR3 has 14 residues. The CDR3 spells CASSPREFAGELFF. The CDR3 DNA sequence: TGCGCCAGCAGCCCTAGGGAGTTCGCCGGGGAGCTGTTTTTT.

CDR3 sequence (DNA): TGTGCCAGCAGTTCTCTCACTAGCGGGAAAAACATTCAGTACTTC. Its translation is CASSSLTSGKNIQYF. The chain has TRBV6-6 and TRBJ2-4; 9 bases are a match to TRBD2. This CDR3 has 15 residues. Losses at the gene ends were 4 bases for V and 4 bases for J; bases not matched to a gene: 5. The V gene's germline CDR1 is MNHNY and CDR2 SVGAGI (reference sequence).

DNA of the CDR3: TGTGCCAGCAGCCAAGAAGCGAGGGCAGGTCAGCCCCAGCATTTT. This encodes CASSQEARAGQPQHF. The J gene is TRBJ1-5, the V gene TRBV4-2, with unresolved D. Trimming took 0 bases from V and 6 from J, leaving 12 bases between them. This CDR3 comprises 15 residues. Germline CDR1 reads LGHNA; CDR2 reads YNFKEQ.

The rearrangement links TRBV5-4 to TRBJ2-7, with D possibly TRBD1 on 5 matching bases. Trimming took off 5 bases at V and 3 bases at J, with 15 bases between the two ends. The V gene's germline CDR1 is SGHNT and CDR2 YYREEE (reference sequence). This CDR3 has 14 residues. CDR3 region: CASSPGLTDYEQYF. The CDR3, as DNA: TGTGCCAGCAGTCCGGGTCTGACAGACTACGAGCAGTACTTC.

The V gene is TRBV27, the J gene TRBJ2-7; TRBD1 matches at 11 bases. The ends lost 6 bases at V and 9 bases at J; junction bases unmatched: 7. Per germline, CDR1 MNHEY and CDR2 SMNVEV (reference sequence). The CDR3 consists of 13 residues. The CDR3 DNA reads as TGTGCCAGCAGGGGGACAGGGGGAATAGGGCAGTACTTC. Its translation is CASRGTGGIGQYF.

J is TRBJ2-7 and V is TRBV11-3; tentatively, D is TRBD2 (5 bases). Per germline, CDR1 SGHNT and CDR2 YENEEA. The CDR3 is made up of 13 amino acids. V dropped 5 bases and J dropped 7 bases, with 15 bases sitting between them. CDR3 DNA sequence: TGTGCCAGCAGCCTGGACCGGGATCGGGAGCAGTACTTC. Residues: CASSLDRDREQYF.

This clone showed up just a few times. Other DNA sequences in this sample translate to the same CDR3. V usage is TRBV7-9 and J usage is TRBJ1-5; a possible D gene is TRBD1 (5 bases). CDR3 length equals 13 residues. Per the germline V gene, CDR1 is SEHNR and CDR2 is FQNEAQ (reference sequence). V gave up 3 bases and J gave up 7 bases, with 10 bases separating them. CDR3 bases: TGTGCCAGCAGCTTGCAGGGAGGGCAGCCCCAGCATTTT. It specifies CASSLQGGQPQHF.

The chain is built from TRBV29-1 and TRBJ1-1, with TRBD1 matching over 7 bases. CDR1 is SQVTM, CDR2 ANQGSEA, per germline. This CDR3 has 12 amino acids. V lost 4 bases and J lost 3; bases outside the gene matches: 2. Here the CDR3 reads CSVGQGDTEAFF. The CDR3 bases are TGCAGCGTTGGTCAGGGGGACACTGAAGCTTTCTTT.

This chain links TRBV7-8 with TRBJ1-5; TRBD1 is a possible D gene (5 bases). CDR3 length: 15 residues. Germline CDR1 SGHVS, CDR2 FQNEAQ. Deletions cut 1 base from V and 4 bases from J, with 11 bases between. DNA of the CDR3: TGTGCCAGCAGCTTAGAGGGGATGAGAAATCAGCCCCAGCATTTT. It encodes CASSLEGMRNQPQHF.